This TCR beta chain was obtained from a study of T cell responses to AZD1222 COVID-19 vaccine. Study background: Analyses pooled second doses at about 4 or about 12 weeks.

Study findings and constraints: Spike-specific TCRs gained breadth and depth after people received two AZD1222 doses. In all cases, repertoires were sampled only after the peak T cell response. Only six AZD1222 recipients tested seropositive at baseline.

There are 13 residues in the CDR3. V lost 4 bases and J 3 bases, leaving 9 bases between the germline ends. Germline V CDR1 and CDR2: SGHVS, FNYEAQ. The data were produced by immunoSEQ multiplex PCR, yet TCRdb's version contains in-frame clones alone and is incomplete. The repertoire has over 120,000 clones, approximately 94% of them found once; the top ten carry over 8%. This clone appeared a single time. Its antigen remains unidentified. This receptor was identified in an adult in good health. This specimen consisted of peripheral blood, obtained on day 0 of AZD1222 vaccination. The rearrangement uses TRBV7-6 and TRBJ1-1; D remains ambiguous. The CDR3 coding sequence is TGTGCCAGCAGCTCCATCCCTGACACTGAAGCTTTCTTT. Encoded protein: CASSSIPDTEAFF.